This is a list of T cell receptor beta chains from one sample in a study of T cells in Graves' hyperthyroidism and ophthalmopathy. TCRdb itself ran the multiplex PCR reads through MiXCR, one entry per CDR3 protein. This sample yields over 200,000 distinct CDR3 sequences, of which 14% to 15% are seen a single time; roughly 15% belongs to the top ten. Specimen: blood. Source of these receptors: a woman aged 40-49 years with Graves' hyperthyroidism that later progressed to Graves' ophthalmopathy. CDR3s include the opening cysteine and the closing phenylalanine or tryptophan. D genes are given only for firm matches. For some rows the clone size is stated as once, few or many, or as a class when expanded; others skip it.

.,many,TRBV5-5,TRBJ2-7,TGTGCCAGCAGCTGGGCTTTGGGGCCCTCCTACGAGCAGTACTTC,CASSWALGPSYEQYF
TRBD1,many,TRBV2,TRBJ1-4,TGTGCCAGCAGTGACCCCCGGGACAGGGGTAATGAAAAACTGTTTTTT,CASSDPRDRGNEKLFF
.,many,TRBV28,TRBJ2-7,TGTGCCAGCAGTCCCCCCCCGATGATAGAAGACGAGCAGTACTTC,CASSPPPMIEDEQYF
.,.,TRBV5-1,TRBJ2-7,TGCGCCAGCAGCTTGGCACTCCACATCTACGAGCAGTACTTC,CASSLALHIYEQYF
TRBD2,many,TRBV4-1,TRBJ2-1,TGCGCCAGCAGCCAAGACGGCGGGAGGGTTAACAATGAGCAGTTCTTC,CASSQDGGRVNNEQFF
.,many,TRBV28,TRBJ1-2,TGTGCCAGTGAGGAGAACTATGGCTACACCTTC,CASEENYGYTF
.,many,TRBV6-1,TRBJ1-5,TGTGCCAGCACCGCCCCTGAGAGGGAAAATCAGCCCCAGCATTTT,CASTAPERENQPQHF
TRBD1,many,TRBV5-5,TRBJ2-7,TGTGCCAGCAGCTTGGGTTTGGGACAGGCCTCCTACGAGCAGTACTTC,CASSLGLGQASYEQYF
.,many,TRBV2,TRBJ2-7,TGTGCCAGCAGTGAAGGGGTATACGAGCAGTACTTC,CASSEGVYEQYF
TRBD2,.,TRBV20-1,TRBJ2-1,TGCAGTGCTAGTATTAGCGGGACTCGGGATGAGCAGTTCTTC,CSASISGTRDEQFF
.,many,TRBV15,TRBJ2-5,TGTGCCACCAGCAGAAGACAGGACAGAGCGGGGTTTACCCAGTACTTC,CATSRRQDRAGFTQYF
TRBD2,many,TRBV2,TRBJ2-7,TGTGCCAGCAGTGAAGTTACTAGCGGGACACGGGCCGGGAACGAGCAGTACTTC,CASSEVTSGTRAGNEQYF
.,few,TRBV7-3,TRBJ2-5,TGTGCCAGCAGCTTGTCCGACGGGGCGAAGACCCAGTACTTC,CASSLSDGAKTQYF
TRBD2,many,TRBV30,TRBJ2-1,TGTGCCTGGAGGCCGGGACTAGCGGGAAGTGAGCAGTTCTTC,CAWRPGLAGSEQFF
.,.,TRBV7-9,TRBJ1-3,TGTGCCAGCAGCTTACGGGCGGAGACCATATATTTT,CASSLRAETIYF
.,many,TRBV28,TRBJ2-1,TGTGCCAGCAGTTTAGTCCAAAACAATGAGCAGTTCTTC,CASSLVQNNEQFF